This T cell receptor beta chain appears in the sequencing data of a study of CD8 T cells in Susac syndrome. CD8+ and CD4+ T cells from blood underwent TCR beta sequencing. Patients with stable or active relapsing-remitting disease, all of them treatment-naive, made up the multiple sclerosis controls. TEMRA cells were FACS-enriched, unlike CD8+ and CD4+ T cells, which were negatively isolated. Reverse transcription of about 0.45 to 1 ug RNA was carried out with random hexamers. Amplification of TCR beta CDR3 by immunoSEQ multiplex PCR spanned 54 Vbeta and 13 Jbeta. One entry per CDR3 protein, called by TCRdb with MiXCR from the immunoSEQ multiplex PCR reads. Found here are around 180,000 distinct CDR3 sequences, approximately 95% of them singletons; the top ten hold around 0.15%. Trimming shortened V by 2 bases and J by 3 bases, and 17 bases separated the two germline ends. Germline CDR1 is DFQATT and CDR2 is SNEGSKA (reference sequence). CDR3 length: 17 amino acids.

The chain has TRBV20-1 and TRBJ2-6; possible D gene TRBD1, 5 bases. This TCR derives from a human donor with multiple sclerosis. The sample taken for sequencing was CD8+ T cells from PBMCs. The CDR3 sequence is CSARSRVPKVGANVLTF. The CDR3 region has the DNA TGCAGTGCTAGATCCAGGGTACCCAAGGTTGGGGCCAACGTCCTGACTTTC.